The 3 T cell receptor beta chains in this list originate from one sample, sequenced in a study of T cell changes during pregnancy in multiple sclerosis. TCRdb's table, derived via immunoSEQ multiplex PCR, lists solely in-frame clones and lacks some. Among 90,000 to 150,000 clones listed, 90% to 95% were seen once. The starting material was peripheral blood, obtained before pregnancy. These receptors were taken from a female donor with multiple sclerosis, enrolled in a pregnancy study.

The J gene is TRBJ2-7, the V gene TRBV18; no clear D. V shed 0 bases and J shed 2 bases, with 5 bases lying between them. Germline V lookup: CDR1 KGHSH, CDR2 LQKENI. This CDR3 is built from 13 residues. CDR3 DNA: TGTGCCAGCTCACCACCGGGCACCTACGAGCAGTACTTC. Amino acid sequence: CASSPPGTYEQYF.

This chain links TRBV27 with TRBJ1-1; D remains ambiguous. CDR3 length: 12 amino acids. V was shortened by 8 bases and J by 11 bases, with 18 bases between the two germline ends. Germline V CDR1 and CDR2: MNHEY, SMNVEV (reference sequence). As DNA, the CDR3 is TGTGCCAGCCCCCAGGCCCCCGCGCCGGCTTTCTTT. Its translation is CASPQAPAPAFF.

The gene calls are TRBV6-6 and TRBJ2-7; TRBD2 is a possible D gene (6 bases). The CDR3 is 15 amino acids. Trimming removed 2 bases from V and 1 base from J, with 12 bases in between. The germline gives CDR1 MNHNY, CDR2 SVGAGI (reference sequence). CDR3: CASSYRGRGSYEQYF. DNA for the CDR3: TGTGCCAGCAGTTACCGGGGGAGAGGGTCCTACGAGCAGTACTTC.